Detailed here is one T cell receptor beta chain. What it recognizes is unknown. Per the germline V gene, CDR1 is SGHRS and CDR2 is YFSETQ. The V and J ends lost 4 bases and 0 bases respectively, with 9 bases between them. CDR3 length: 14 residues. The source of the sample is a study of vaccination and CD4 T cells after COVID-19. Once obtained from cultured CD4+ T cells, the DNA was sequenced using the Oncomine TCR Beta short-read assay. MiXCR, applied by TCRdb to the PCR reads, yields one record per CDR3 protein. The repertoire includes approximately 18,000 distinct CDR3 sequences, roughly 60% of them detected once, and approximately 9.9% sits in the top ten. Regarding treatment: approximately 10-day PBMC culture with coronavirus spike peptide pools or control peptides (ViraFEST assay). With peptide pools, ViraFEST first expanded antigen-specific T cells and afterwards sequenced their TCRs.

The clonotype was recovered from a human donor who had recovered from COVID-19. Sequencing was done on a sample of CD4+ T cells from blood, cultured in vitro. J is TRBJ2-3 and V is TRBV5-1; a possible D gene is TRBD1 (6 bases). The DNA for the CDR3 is TGCGCCAGCAGCCTACAGGGAAGCACAGATACGCAGTATTTT. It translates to CASSLQGSTDTQYF. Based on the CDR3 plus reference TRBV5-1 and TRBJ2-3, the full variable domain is KAGVTQTPRYLIKTRGQQVTLSCSPISGHRSVSWYQQTPGQGLQFLFEYFSETQRNKGNFPGRFSGRQFSNSRSEMNVSTLELGDSALYLCASSLQGSTDTQYFGPGTRLTVL.